Below, 29 T cell receptor beta chains from the same sample are listed, as sequenced in a study of CD8+CD57+ T cells in acquired aplastic anemia. The authors sequenced patients whose flow cytometry had shown CD8+CD57+ cell expansion. The study profiled TCR beta VDJ and CDR3 using genomic DNA as template. TCRdb reprocessed the reads with MiXCR, giving one entry per CDR3 protein. This repertoire shows roughly 220,000 distinct CDR3 sequences, more than 55% found once; its top ten account for about three fifths. Material: sorted CD4+, CD8+, or CD8+CD57+ T cells (not recorded which) from PBMCs. These receptors all come from a human donor with aplastic anemia.

The chain links TRBV7-9 to TRBJ1-1; D is unresolved. CDR1 is SEHNR, CDR2 FQNEAQ, per germline (reference sequence). This CDR3 is built from 13 residues. Trimming took 10 bases from V and 0 from J, leaving 12 bases between them. The CDR3 here is CANSRLMNTEAFF. The CDR3 nucleotides are TGTGCCAACTCGAGGCTCATGAACACTGAAGCTTTCTTT.

CDR3 amino acids: CASRLGRTSTDTQYF. The DNA for the CDR3 is TGTGCCAGCAGATTGGGGAGGACCAGCACAGATACGCAGTATTTT. The rearrangement joins TRBV7-8 to TRBJ2-3, with D maybe TRBD2 (6 bases). Germline CDR1 and CDR2: SGHVS and FQNEAQ. The ends were cut back, 6 bases at V and 0 bases at J, with 13 bases in the middle. The CDR3 contains 15 residues.

This clonotype appeared many times. The rearrangement uses TRBV6-4 and TRBJ2-3, with TRBD2 as a possible D gene (5 bases). The CDR3 is 17 residues long. Trimming cost V 0 bases and J 0 bases, with 13 bases left between them. Germline loops: CDR1 MRHNA, CDR2 SNTAGT. CDR3 loop: CASSDSNSGVSTDTQYF. Here the CDR3 DNA reads TGTGCCAGCAGTGACTCGAATTCCGGGGTAAGCACAGATACGCAGTATTTT.

This sequence joins TRBV2 and TRBJ1-1; perhaps TRBD1 as D (5 bases). Trimming took off 4 bases at V and 8 bases at J, with 14 bases between the two ends. The CDR3 is made up of 13 amino acids. Germline lookup yields CDR1 SNHLY and CDR2 FYNNEI. The CDR3 is CASSAGHREEAFF. Here the CDR3 DNA reads TGTGCCAGCAGTGCAGGACACCGCGAGGAAGCTTTCTTT.

This chain joins TRBV20-1 and TRBJ2-3; D call uncertain. V was trimmed by 6 bases and J by 2 bases, leaving 6 bases between them. CDR1 and CDR2 (germline): DFQATT, SNEGSKA (reference sequence). CDR3 length: 11 residues. The CDR3 reads CSARTTDTQYF. CDR3 coding DNA: TGCAGTGCAAGGACCACAGATACGCAGTATTTT.

The rearrangement links TRBV29-1 to TRBJ2-1; no definite D call. Germline CDR1 SQVTM, CDR2 ANQGSEA. V was shortened by 6 bases and J by 0 bases, with 15 bases between the two germline ends. The CDR3 spans 15 residues. CDR3 residues: CSVATAQLSYNEQFF. The CDR3 nucleotides are TGCAGCGTCGCAACAGCACAACTCTCCTACAATGAGCAGTTCTTC.

The rearrangement links TRBV20-1 to TRBJ1-2; 8 bases fit TRBD1. Unmatched junction bases numbered 6, after V lost 3 bases and J lost 0 bases. The CDR3 has 15 residues. Per germline, CDR1 DFQATT and CDR2 SNEGSKA (reference sequence). The CDR3 here is CSASGMDRANYGYTF. CDR3 nucleotides: TGCAGTGCTAGTGGAATGGACAGGGCTAACTATGGCTACACCTTC.

About this clonotype: No conserved phenylalanine or tryptophan is present at the end of the CDR3, so a read error is the likely explanation. The chain joins TRBV7-9 to TRBJ2-1; D is undetermined. The ends were cut back, 2 bases at V and 0 bases at J, with 8 bases in the middle. Germline CDR1 and CDR2: SEHNR and FQNEAQ (reference sequence). The CDR3 has 15 amino acids. CDR3 nucleotides: TGTGCCAGCAGCTTAAAAGGCAGCTCCTACAATGAGCAGTTCTGT. It codes for CASSLKGSSYNEQFC.

The sample holds one count of this clonotype. The chain is built from TRBV29-1 and TRBJ1-1; D not resolved. V was pared by 3 bases and J by 7 bases, with 18 bases between. Germline V gene lookup returns CDR1 SQVTM and CDR2 ANQGSEA. The CDR3 runs 14 residues. In nucleotides, the CDR3 is TGCAGCGTTGAGGTCTGGGCAAGAGAACTTGAAGCTTTCTTT. Translating it yields CSVEVWARELEAFF.

This rearrangement joins TRBV7-3 to TRBJ2-1, with TRBD2 matching 14 bases. V dropped 5 bases and J dropped 0; count of bases not matched to a gene: 12. Germline assignment: CDR1 SGHTA and CDR2 FQGTGA. CDR3 length equals 20 residues. Here the CDR3 reads CASSTSGTSGGRSSYNEQFF. In DNA, the CDR3 is TGTGCCAGCAGCACCTCCGGGACTAGCGGGGGCAGAAGCTCCTACAATGAGCAGTTCTTC.

The CDR3 region has the DNA TGTGCCATCAGACGGGAAGGCGACAGGGTGTTTGATGAGCAGTTCTTC. Translated, it gives CAIRREGDRVFDEQFF. The V call is TRBV10-3, the J call TRBJ2-1, with 7 bases that match TRBD1. The germline CDR1 and CDR2 sequences are ENHRY and SYGVKD. V was pared by 6 bases and J by 8 bases, with 16 bases of the junction left unmatched. CDR3 length: 16 residues.

This clonotype was observed at least ten times. This chain links TRBV5-1 with TRBJ2-3, with D uncertain. CDR1 and CDR2 from the germline V gene are SGHRS and YFSETQ. Trimming took 0 bases from V and 4 from J, leaving 9 bases between them. CDR3 length: 14 residues. CDR3 sequence (DNA): TGCGCCAGCAGCTTGGTGTCCCCCTCAGATACGCAGTATTTT. It translates to CASSLVSPSDTQYF.

This chain links TRBV7-9 with TRBJ1-1; TRBD1 aligns across 8 bases. The CDR3 has 14 amino acids. V shed 7 bases and J 1 base; nucleotides not matched to a gene: 5. The germline V gene has CDR1 SEHNR and CDR2 FQNEAQ (reference sequence). CDR3 sequence: CASNSQGGNTEAFF. In nucleotides, the CDR3 is TGTGCCAGCAACTCACAGGGGGGGAACACTGAAGCTTTCTTT.

The V gene is TRBV5-1, the J gene TRBJ2-1; D not certain. The CDR3 extends over 14 amino acids. Trimming stripped 0 bases from V and 7 bases from J, with 11 bases between. CDR1 is SGHRS and CDR2 is YFSETQ in the germline V gene. The CDR3 here is CASSLGGRPNEQFF. The CDR3, as DNA: TGCGCCAGCAGCTTGGGCGGCCGCCCTAATGAGCAGTTCTTC.

The J gene is TRBJ2-7, the V gene TRBV24-1; D might be TRBD1 or TRBD2, each matching 6 bases. V was cut by 2 bases and J by 6 bases, with 16 bases left in between. This CDR3 comprises 15 residues. Germline V gene sequence: CDR1 KGHDR, CDR2 SFDVKD. The CDR3 is CATSDSTSGALEQYF. The CDR3 bases are TGTGCCACCAGTGATTCAACATCGGGGGCTCTCGAGCAGTACTTC.

This clonotype was found a few times. This chain connects TRBV5-1 to TRBJ2-7, with TRBD1 matching 8 bases. V trimming: 4 bases; J trimming: 0 bases; junction bases outside the gene matches: 6. The CDR3 has 15 residues. CDR1 SGHRS and CDR2 YFSETQ come from the germline V gene. CDR3 amino acids: CASSPSGQASYEQYF. The CDR3 region has the DNA TGCGCCAGCAGCCCCTCGGGACAGGCCTCCTACGAGCAGTACTTC.

V usage is TRBV7-2 and J usage is TRBJ2-2, with TRBD2 matching 7 bases. Trimming took 5 bases from V and 6 from J; bases not matched to a gene: 6. CDR1 is SGHTA, CDR2 FQGNSA, per germline. The length of the CDR3 is 14 residues. This chain's CDR3 is CASSPSREAGELFF. CDR3 nucleotides: TGTGCCAGCAGCCCTTCCCGGGAGGCCGGGGAGCTGTTTTTT.

The chain carries TRBV20-1 and TRBJ2-1, with D perhaps matching TRBD1 (5 bases). The V end was cut by 5 bases, the J end by 7 bases, with 9 bases between. The CDR3 contains 11 residues. Germline loops: CDR1 DFQATT, CDR2 SNEGSKA (reference sequence). The CDR3 DNA is TGCAGTGCTCAGAAGGGGAATGAGCAGTTCTTC. Translated: CSAQKGNEQFF.

The rearrangement links TRBV15 to TRBJ2-3; 10 nucleotides agree with TRBD1. The germline V gene encodes CDR1 LNHNV and CDR2 YYDKDF (reference sequence). The CDR3 spans 17 residues. With 3 bases clipped from V and 11 bases from J, the junction kept 17 bases outside the gene matches. CDR3 in amino acids: CATSSSRSGQGPCEQYF. CDR3 DNA: TGTGCCACCAGCAGCTCCAGGTCGGGACAGGGGCCGTGCGAGCAGTATTTT.

Regarding this clonotype: A junction end diverges from the germline sequence, so it may reflect a read error. The rearrangement uses TRBV7-6 and TRBJ1-5; D remains ambiguous. This CDR3 region has 13 residues. The germline V gene encodes CDR1 SGHVS and CDR2 FNYEAQ. CDR3 DNA: TGTGCCAGCAGTCCCGACTTAAATCAGCCACAGCATTTT. Its protein product is CASSPDLNQPQHF.

This clonotype was counted a single time. J is TRBJ2-7 and V is TRBV2, with D possibly matching TRBD2 (5 bases). CDR1 and CDR2 (germline): SNHLY, FYNNEI. The germline V and J ends were trimmed by 3 bases and 3 bases, with 15 bases remaining between them. The CDR3 consists of 15 residues. Written as DNA, the CDR3 is TGTGCCAGCAGTGAGAGTGACGGGGAGATCTACGAGCAGTACTTC. This gives the protein CASSESDGEIYEQYF. The variable domain in full, with the rest retrieved from reference TRBV2 and TRBJ2-7, is EPEVTQTPSHQVTQMGQEVILRCVPISNHLYFYWYRQILGQKVEFLVSFYNNEISEKSEIFDDQFSVERPDGSNFTLKIRSTKLEDSAMYFCASSESDGEIYEQYFGPGTRLTVT.

The V gene is TRBV12-3 or TRBV12-4, the J gene TRBJ2-7; D perhaps matches TRBD2 (5 bases). The CDR3 contains 14 residues. With 4 bases removed from V and 3 bases from J, the gap between germline ends came to 13 bases. CDR3: CASSYSGISYEQYF. The CDR3, as DNA: TGTGCCAGCAGTTACTCGGGGATTAGCTACGAGCAGTACTTC.

V gene TRBV14 combines with J gene TRBJ2-3, with D hard to call. With 4 bases removed from V and 2 bases from J, the gap between germline ends came to 13 bases. This CDR3 contains 15 residues. The V gene's germline CDR1 is SGHDN and CDR2 FVKESK. The CDR3 sequence: CASSPAGIDTDTQYF. The CDR3 region has the DNA TGTGCCAGCAGCCCCGCCGGCATCGACACAGATACGCAGTATTTT.

This chain uses TRBV20-1 with TRBJ1-6; D unclear. Germline V gene data show CDR1 as DFQATT and CDR2 as SNEGSKA (reference sequence). Trimming stripped 0 bases from V and 0 bases from J, with 9 bases between. This CDR3 contains 16 residues. The chain's CDR3 is CSARDQRSSYNSPLHF. The CDR3 DNA reads TGCAGTGCTAGAGATCAAAGGAGCTCCTATAATTCACCCCTCCACTTT.

The chain combines TRBV20-1 with TRBJ1-4, with 7 nucleotides matching TRBD1. The CDR3 extends over 14 amino acids. Germline trimming cut 3 bases from V and 7 bases from J; bases unmatched to any gene: 8. Germline loops: CDR1 DFQATT, CDR2 SNEGSKA (reference sequence). CDR3 region: CSARGDSTAEKLFF. The DNA of the CDR3 is TGCAGTGCTAGGGGGGACAGCACGGCTGAAAAACTGTTTTTT.

V usage is TRBV10-3 and J usage is TRBJ1-6; no clear D gene. Germline V gene sequence: CDR1 ENHRY, CDR2 SYGVKD. This CDR3 contains 15 residues. The germline V and J ends were trimmed by 6 bases and 0 bases, with 9 bases remaining between them. CDR3 residues: CAISLRPSYNSPLHF. CDR3 bases: TGTGCCATCAGCCTCAGACCCTCCTATAATTCACCCCTCCACTTT.

V and J are TRBV15 and TRBJ2-1; 8 nucleotides align to TRBD1. The J call may be wrong; the DNA end is better matched by TRBJ2-7. The CDR3 spans 15 residues. From germline, CDR1 is LNHNV and CDR2 YYDKDF (reference sequence). CDR3 nucleotide sequence: TGTGCCACCAGCAGCCAAGGGACAGGCCTGTACGAGCAGTACTTC. As protein: CATSSQGTGLYEQYF.

The chain couples TRBV5-6 to TRBJ2-7, with TRBD2 matching 8 bases. V trimming: 5 bases; J trimming: 2 bases; junction bases outside the gene matches: 6. Per the germline V gene, CDR1 is SGHDT and CDR2 is YYEEEE. This CDR3 is 14 amino acids long. CDR3 in amino acids: CASSRTSQTYEQYF. CDR3 nucleotides: TGTGCCAGCAGTCGGACTAGCCAGACCTACGAGCAGTACTTC. The complete variable domain, with remaining parts taken from reference TRBV5-6 and TRBJ2-7, reads DAGVTQSPTHLIKTRGQQVTLRCSPKSGHDTVSWYQQALGQGPQFIFQYYEEEERQRGNFPDRFSGHQFPNYSSELNVNALLLGDSALYLCASSRTSQTYEQYFGPGTRLTVT.

There are a few counts of this clonotype. The V gene is TRBV2, the J gene TRBJ1-5, with unresolved D. CDR1 SNHLY and CDR2 FYNNEI come from the germline V gene. V dropped 6 bases and J dropped 1 base, with 10 bases sitting between them. The CDR3 extends over 14 amino acids. CDR3 sequence reads: CASSLTASNQPQHF. The CDR3 DNA reads TGTGCCAGCAGCCTAACAGCGAGCAATCAGCCCCAGCATTTT. The full variable domain, in which reference TRBV2 and TRBJ1-5 provide the parts outside the CDR3, is EPEVTQTPSHQVTQMGQEVILRCVPISNHLYFYWYRQILGQKVEFLVSFYNNEISEKSEIFDDQFSVERPDGSNFTLKIRSTKLEDSAMYFCASSLTASNQPQHFGDGTRLSIL.